The 10 T cell receptor beta chains listed next were all sequenced from one sample in a study of T cell responses to AZD1222 COVID-19 vaccine. The assay was immunoSEQ multiplex PCR, and TCRdb's table has in-frame clones only and misses some. The table includes 110,000 to 150,000 clones, 92% detected once. Sequencing used peripheral blood, obtained on day 0 of AZD1222 vaccination. The receptors stem from an adult in good health.

The chain has TRBV5-1 and TRBJ2-7; 7 nucleotides agree with TRBD1. The CDR3 has 14 amino acids. The germline CDR1 and CDR2 sequences are SGHRS and YFSETQ. With V trimmed by 1 base and J by 2 bases, 3 bases remained unmatched. As DNA, the CDR3 is TGCGCCAGCAGCTTGCGAGGGACAGCCTACGAGCAGTACTTC. Its translation is CASSLRGTAYEQYF. Full variable domain (remainder filled in from reference TRBV5-1 and TRBJ2-7): KAGVTQTPRYLIKTRGQQVTLSCSPISGHRSVSWYQQTPGQGLQFLFEYFSETQRNKGNFPGRFSGRQFSNSRSEMNVSTLELGDSALYLCASSLRGTAYEQYFGPGTRLTVT.

This clone is a singleton in its sample. The chain uses TRBV4-1 and TRBJ2-7, with 7 bases aligning to TRBD1. Trimming cost V 6 bases and J 1 base; bases outside gene matches: 6. Germline V gives CDR1 MGHRA, CDR2 YSYEKL. There are 14 residues in the CDR3. CDR3 in amino acids: CASSHTQGSYEQYF. Written as DNA, the CDR3 is TGCGCCAGCAGTCACACACAGGGGTCCTACGAGCAGTACTTC.

The chain links TRBV13 to TRBJ1-2, with 8 positions matching TRBD1. The CDR3 extends over 14 amino acids. Per germline, CDR1 PRHDT and CDR2 FYEKMQ (reference sequence). J was trimmed by 7 bases and V by 3 bases; bases with no gene match: 7. For the CDR3, the DNA is TGTGCCAGCAGCTTCTCGGACAGGGCGGCTGGCTACACCTTC. Translation: CASSFSDRAAGYTF.

This clone was detected only a few times. The chain has TRBV5-4 and TRBJ2-3; D call uncertain. Germline lookup yields CDR1 SGHNT and CDR2 YYREEE (reference sequence). The V end lost 2 bases, the J end lost 6 bases, and 7 bases lay between the germline ends. This CDR3 has 12 residues. The DNA of the CDR3 is TGTGCCAGCAGCTTTTTTAGGGATACGCAGTATTTT. Translation: CASSFFRDTQYF. The variable domain in full, with the rest retrieved from reference TRBV5-4 and TRBJ2-3, is ETGVTQSPTHLIKTRGQQVTLRCSSQSGHNTVSWYQQALGQGPQFIFQYYREEENGRGNFPPRFSGLQFPNYSSELNVNALELDDSALYLCASSFFRDTQYFGPGTRLTVL.

CDR3 coding DNA: TGTGCCACCAGTGATTTGATGCCTAGCGGGGGGTCCTACGAGCAGTACTTC. It encodes CATSDLMPSGGSYEQYF. The chain employs TRBV24-1 and TRBJ2-7; 11 bases line up with TRBD2. The CDR3 runs 17 residues. The junction had 4 bases not matched to a gene; V was cut back by 0 bases and J by 1 base. Germline V gene lookup returns CDR1 KGHDR and CDR2 SFDVKD.

The CDR3 spells CASSSNPPHPEAFF. The CDR3 nucleotides are TGTGCCAGCAGCTCCAACCCCCCTCACCCTGAAGCTTTCTTT. The chain links TRBV5-6 to TRBJ1-1; D remains unclear. CDR3 length equals 14 residues. With 3 bases removed from V and 6 bases from J, the gap between germline ends came to 15 bases. Per germline, CDR1 SGHDT and CDR2 YYEEEE.

V is TRBV5-8 and J is TRBJ2-7, with D maybe TRBD1 (6 bases). The V gene's germline CDR1 is SGHTS and CDR2 YDEGEE. V lost 4 bases and J lost 2, with 13 bases in between. The CDR3 totals 14 residues. This CDR3 reads CASSITGITYEQYF. In DNA, the CDR3 is TGTGCCAGCAGCATTACAGGGATCACCTACGAGCAGTACTTC.

The chain employs TRBV6-5 and TRBJ1-2; D is undetermined. Germline V gene sequence: CDR1 MNHEY, CDR2 SVGAGI. V was trimmed by 0 bases and J by 8 bases, leaving 10 bases between them. The CDR3 consists of 13 residues. Here the CDR3 reads CASSYSGSLGYTF. The CDR3 DNA follows: TGTGCCAGCAGTTACTCGGGCAGCTTAGGCTACACCTTC.

The chain carries TRBV18 and TRBJ1-2; 9 positions agree with TRBD1. The germline V gene encodes CDR1 KGHSH and CDR2 LQKENI. CDR3 length: 15 amino acids. V dropped 4 bases and J dropped 8; count of bases not matched to a gene: 11. The DNA for the CDR3 is TGTGCCAGCTCACAGGCCACAGGGGGCGCCTCGGGCTACACCTTC. Its translation is CASSQATGGASGYTF.

The V and J genes are TRBV28 and TRBJ2-2, with 14 bases that match TRBD2. Germline-derived CDR1 and CDR2 are MDHEN and SYDVKM. The CDR3 length is 17 residues. V lost 6 bases and J lost 5; bases outside the gene matches: 8. The CDR3 protein is CASRSGLAGEGTGELFF. The CDR3 bases are TGTGCCAGCAGATCGGGACTAGCGGGAGAGGGGACCGGGGAGCTGTTTTTT.